One sample yielded the 16 T cell receptor beta chains listed below, sequenced in a study of graft-versus-host responses after intestinal transplantation. Which antigens these TCRs recognize remains unknown. Sequenced by immunoSEQ multiplex PCR; TCRdb stores in-frame clones only, minus some. The sample consists of approximately 100,000 clones, approximately 84% of them appearing once. Sequencing was performed on unstimulated CD4+ T cells sorted from spleen or lymph node cells, taken before intestinal transplant. These receptors all stem from a human donor who received an intestinal transplant.

This clone was seen once. This chain uses TRBV14 with TRBJ1-2, with D unclear. The germline V and J ends were trimmed by 2 bases and 7 bases, with 14 bases remaining between them. CDR1 SGHDN and CDR2 FVKESK come from the germline V gene. The CDR3 is made up of 14 amino acids. CDR3 amino acids: CASSQSLHTGGYTF. The CDR3 DNA follows: TGTGCCAGCAGCCAAAGCCTGCATACTGGTGGCTACACCTTC.

CDR3 nucleotides: TGTGCCAGCAGACGACCCAGCGGAGAGACCGGGGAGCTGTTTTTT. Translation: CASRRPSGETGELFF. The chain couples TRBV6-5 to TRBJ2-2; possibly TRBD2 for D (5 bases). CDR3 length: 15 amino acids. Looked up from germline, CDR1 is MNHEY and CDR2 is SVGAGI. The V end lost 6 bases, the J end lost 5 bases, and 16 bases lay between the germline ends.

CDR3 sequence reads: CASSSNPTSTEQFF. In nucleotides, the CDR3 is TGTGCCAGCAGCTCCAACCCGACTAGTACTGAGCAGTTCTTC. This sequence joins TRBV7-3 and TRBJ2-1; the D gene is possibly TRBD2 (6 bases). This CDR3 is built from 14 residues. The germline gives CDR1 SGHTA, CDR2 FQGTGA. The V end was cut by 4 bases, the J end by 9 bases, with 16 bases between. Full variable domain (rest looked up from reference TRBV7-3 and TRBJ2-1): GAGVSQTPSNKVTEKGKYVELRCDPISGHTALYWYRQSLGQGPEFLIYFQGTGAADDSGLPNDRFFAVRPEGSVSTLKIQRTERGDSAVYLCASSSNPTSTEQFFGPGTRLTVL.

The gene calls are TRBV6-6 and TRBJ1-2; D perhaps matches TRBD1 (6 bases). Germline values: CDR1 MNHNY, CDR2 SVGAGI (reference sequence). The CDR3 runs 14 residues. V was shortened by 2 bases and J by 3 bases, with 10 bases between the two germline ends. CDR3 in DNA: TGTGCCAGCAGTTACGGCAGGGGCTACTATGGCTACACCTTC. Its translation is CASSYGRGYYGYTF.

The rearrangement links TRBV7-9 to TRBJ2-1, with a tentative D call TRBD2 (7 bases). The CDR3 is made up of 13 amino acids. The germline V gene has CDR1 SEHNR and CDR2 FQNEAQ (reference sequence). V was clipped by 7 bases and J by 9 bases, with 16 bases between them. This chain's CDR3 is CASILGGAGEQFF. CDR3 nucleotide sequence: TGTGCCAGCATCCTGGGGGGGGCTGGTGAGCAGTTCTTC.

V gene TRBV2 combines with J gene TRBJ2-1, with 9 bases that match TRBD2. This CDR3 contains 13 residues. Germline V gene sequence: CDR1 SNHLY, CDR2 FYNNEI. The V and J ends lost 8 bases and 7 bases, in that order; junction bases with no gene match: 6. CDR3 bases: TGTGCCAGCGAGCGCGGGAGGGTGAATGAGCAGTTCTTC. Translated, it gives CASERGRVNEQFF.

This clone was seen only once. The CDR3 DNA sequence: TGTGCCAGCAGCCCGTGGGGAGGGGGGAATGAGCAGTTCTTC. The encoded protein is CASSPWGGGNEQFF. The V gene is TRBV7-3, the J gene TRBJ2-1, with D perhaps matching TRBD2 (7 bases). From germline, CDR1 is SGHTA and CDR2 FQGTGA. V lost 5 bases and J lost 7, with 15 bases in between. This CDR3 has 14 residues.

This chain links TRBV5-1 with TRBJ2-5; D gene unclear. The CDR3 totals 14 residues. Per germline, CDR1 SGHRS and CDR2 YFSETQ. With 0 bases removed from V and 2 bases from J, the gap between germline ends came to 8 bases. The CDR3 DNA follows: TGCGCCAGCAGCTTGGTTGGGGTTCAAGAGACCCAGTACTTC. It yields the protein CASSLVGVQETQYF.

This clone was recorded once. This chain uses TRBV5-1 with TRBJ2-7; 12 positions agree with TRBD2. Trimming removed 0 bases from V and 5 bases from J; junction bases left unmatched: 9. The CDR3 has 17 amino acids. Germline V gene sequence: CDR1 SGHRS, CDR2 YFSETQ. CDR3 sequence: CASSLGLAGGPGDEQYF. CDR3 nucleotide sequence: TGCGCCAGCAGCTTGGGGCTAGCGGGAGGGCCGGGCGACGAGCAGTACTTC.

The chain links TRBV4-1 to TRBJ1-3; TRBD1 is a possible D gene (5 bases). Germline V gene sequence: CDR1 MGHRA, CDR2 YSYEKL. V was cut by 1 base and J by 0 bases, with 10 bases left in between. The CDR3 contains 16 residues. Here the CDR3 reads CASSQGPGRSGNTIYF. CDR3 nucleotide sequence: TGCGCCAGCAGCCAAGGTCCGGGGCGCTCTGGAAACACCATATATTTT.

The chain joins TRBV7-2 to TRBJ2-7, with 9 bases fitting TRBD2. CDR1 SGHTA and CDR2 FQGNSA come from the germline V gene. This CDR3 comprises 14 residues. Trimming removed 1 base from V and 6 bases from J; junction bases left unmatched: 4. The CDR3 reads CASSLGGRAGEQYF. In nucleotides, the CDR3 is TGTGCCAGCAGCTTAGGCGGGAGGGCCGGCGAGCAGTACTTC.

The chain employs TRBV29-1 and TRBJ2-7; 9 positions agree with TRBD2. V lost 3 bases and J lost 3; bases outside the gene matches: 3. The CDR3 is 13 residues long. Germline CDR1 reads SQVTM; CDR2 reads ANQGSEA. CDR3 sequence: CSVDLAGYYEQYF. CDR3 DNA sequence: TGCAGCGTTGACCTAGCGGGGTACTACGAGCAGTACTTC.

This sequence joins TRBV13 and TRBJ1-3; TRBD1 aligns across 8 bases. The germline V gene has CDR1 PRHDT and CDR2 FYEKMQ (reference sequence). The junction had 10 bases not matched to a gene; V was cut back by 3 bases and J by 3 bases. This CDR3 spans 17 amino acids. The CDR3 spells CASSLAPGGAYGNTIYF. The DNA of the CDR3 is TGTGCCAGCAGCTTGGCTCCAGGGGGCGCCTATGGAAACACCATATATTTT. Complete variable domain (other parts from reference TRBV13 and TRBJ1-3): AAGVIQSPRHLIKEKRETATLKCYPIPRHDTVYWYQQGPGQDPQFLISFYEKMQSDKGSIPDRFSAQQFSDYHSELNMSSLELGDSALYFCASSLAPGGAYGNTIYFGEGSWLTVV.

The V and J genes are TRBV6-1 and TRBJ2-3; 9 bases map to TRBD1. Germline-derived CDR1 and CDR2 are MNHNS and SASEGT. The CDR3 consists of 16 residues. The junction had 11 bases not matched to a gene; V was cut back by 4 bases and J by 6 bases. The CDR3: CASSAFGDRASDTQYF. CDR3 sequence (DNA): TGTGCCAGCAGTGCTTTTGGGGACAGGGCGTCTGATACGCAGTATTTT.

This chain links TRBV25-1 with TRBJ1-2; 7 nucleotides match TRBD1. The germline V gene has CDR1 MGHDK and CDR2 SYGVNS. J gave up 8 bases and V 1 base, and 7 bases lay outside the gene matches. The CDR3 is 14 amino acids. The CDR3 DNA reads TGTGCCAGCAGTGAATGGGGCAGGGGGGACGGCTACACCTTC. It is translated as CASSEWGRGDGYTF.

The chain combines TRBV10-2 with TRBJ2-7; tentative D call: TRBD2 (5 bases). The germline V gene encodes CDR1 WSHSY and CDR2 SAAADI. CDR3 size: 16 residues. Trimming took 7 bases from V and 4 from J, leaving 23 bases between them. The CDR3 loop reads CASMATFGVASYEQYF. CDR3 in DNA: TGCGCCAGCATGGCTACTTTCGGGGTAGCGTCTTACGAGCAGTACTTC.